A single sample gave rise to the 27 T cell receptor beta chains below, sequenced in a study of graft-versus-host responses after intestinal transplantation. Assay: immunoSEQ multiplex PCR; the TCRdb copy retains only in-frame clones and omits some. Seen here are 60,000 to 70,000 clones, 75% to 90% observed once, and the top ten hold more than 1.5%. Both intraepithelial and lamina propria lymphocytes were released by processing graft tissue. The sequenced sample was ileum tissue, obtained 350 to 400 days after transplant. These receptors were obtained from a human patient who received an intestinal transplant, so some T cells may come from the graft donor.

The V and J genes are TRBV6-6 and TRBJ2-3, with TRBD2 matching over 14 bases. Germline values: CDR1 MNHNY, CDR2 SVGAGI (reference sequence). Trimming cost V 0 bases and J 4 bases; bases outside gene matches: 0. The CDR3 spans 16 residues. CDR3 loop: CASSYSTSGRADTQYF. CDR3 coding DNA: TGTGCCAGCAGTTACTCGACTAGCGGGAGGGCAGATACGCAGTATTTT.

The rearrangement uses TRBV28 and TRBJ2-7; no clear D gene. V dropped 2 bases and J dropped 3 bases, with 8 bases sitting between them. This CDR3 contains 13 residues. In germline, CDR1 is MDHEN, CDR2 SYDVKM. This chain's CDR3 is CASSLQDDYEQYF. CDR3 bases: TGTGCCAGCAGTTTACAGGACGACTACGAGCAGTACTTC.

This chain uses TRBV13 with TRBJ2-1, with 8 bases that match TRBD2. J was trimmed by 6 bases and V by 6 bases; bases with no gene match: 7. Germline CDR1 PRHDT, CDR2 FYEKMQ (reference sequence). CDR3 length equals 14 residues. DNA for the CDR3: TGTGCCAGCAGATTCCGGGAGGGGGGCAATGAGCAGTTCTTC. It yields the protein CASRFREGGNEQFF.

In its sample, this clone was seen a few times. The chain employs TRBV7-3 and TRBJ2-7; 9 bases line up with TRBD2. The length of the CDR3 is 14 residues. The ends lost 4 bases at V and 2 bases at J; junction bases unmatched: 3. Germline V gene sequence: CDR1 SGHTA, CDR2 FQGTGA. CDR3 DNA sequence: TGTGCCAGCAGCTCGCTAGCGGGACCCTACGAGCAGTACTTC. Translation gives CASSSLAGPYEQYF.

The chain's CDR3 is CSVEGGNTEAFF. Here the CDR3 DNA reads TGCAGCGTTGAGGGGGGTAACACTGAAGCTTTCTTT. The chain uses TRBV29-1 and TRBJ1-1; tentative D call: TRBD1 (5 bases). Trimming took off 3 bases at V and 2 bases at J, with 7 bases between the two ends. Germline V gene lookup returns CDR1 SQVTM and CDR2 ANQGSEA. This CDR3 region has 12 residues.

The chain couples TRBV4-1 to TRBJ1-4; weak D call: TRBD1 (5 bases). The CDR3 consists of 17 residues. Trimming pared 1 base from V and 0 bases from J, leaving 12 bases between. Per the germline V gene, CDR1 is MGHRA and CDR2 is YSYEKL. The CDR3 DNA sequence: TGCGCCAGCAGCCAAGGGCAGGGTGCGGCAACTAATGAAAAACTGTTTTTT. Its translation: CASSQGQGAATNEKLFF.

The chain couples TRBV2 to TRBJ1-1, with TRBD1 as a possible D gene (6 bases). The V and J ends lost 4 bases and 5 bases respectively, with 14 bases between them. The CDR3 extends over 14 amino acids. The germline CDR1 and CDR2 sequences are SNHLY and FYNNEI. The CDR3 here is CASSAPQGWTEAFF. The CDR3 DNA is TGTGCCAGCAGTGCACCCCAGGGGTGGACTGAAGCTTTCTTT.

The chain recombines TRBV7-3 with TRBJ2-2; weak D call: TRBD1 (6 bases). Germline lookup yields CDR1 SGHTA and CDR2 FQGTGA. This CDR3 spans 15 amino acids. V was pared by 5 bases and J by 4 bases, with 14 bases between. The CDR3 here is CASSPTGLGTGELFF. CDR3 in DNA: TGTGCCAGCAGCCCAACAGGGTTAGGCACCGGGGAGCTGTTTTTT. Variable domain in full (rest from reference TRBV7-3 and TRBJ2-2): GAGVSQTPSNKVTEKGKYVELRCDPISGHTALYWYRQSLGQGPEFLIYFQGTGAADDSGLPNDRFFAVRPEGSVSTLKIQRTERGDSAVYLCASSPTGLGTGELFFGEGSRLTVL.

The rearrangement joins TRBV4-1 to TRBJ1-2; D gene unclear. The CDR3 consists of 16 residues. Trimming cost V 0 bases and J 2 bases, with 13 bases left between them. Germline CDR1 MGHRA, CDR2 YSYEKL. The CDR3 bases are TGCGCCAGCAGCCAAGATGTGGGCATCCAGAACTATGGCTACACCTTC. Protein sequence: CASSQDVGIQNYGYTF.

The V and J genes are TRBV2 and TRBJ1-4; D is unclear. CDR1 SNHLY and CDR2 FYNNEI come from the germline V gene. V was shortened by 3 bases and J by 4 bases, with 12 bases between the two germline ends. This CDR3 has 15 amino acids. The CDR3 is CASSETAKHNEKLFF. In DNA form, the CDR3 reads TGTGCCAGCAGTGAGACGGCAAAACATAATGAAAAACTGTTTTTT.

This rearrangement joins TRBV15 to TRBJ2-5; 10 positions match TRBD2. From germline, CDR1 is LNHNV and CDR2 YYDKDF (reference sequence). With V trimmed by 5 bases and J by 1 base, 10 bases remained unmatched. The CDR3 is 17 amino acids. For the CDR3, the DNA is TGTGCCACCAGCGTAATAGCGGGGGGCTTCCGCCAAGAGACCCAGTACTTC. It is translated as CATSVIAGGFRQETQYF.

As regards this clone: The final CDR3 position lacks the conserved phenylalanine or tryptophan, pointing to a likely read error. The CDR3 coding sequence is TGCGCCGGCAGTCAGTCGGGGACTCACGCATACTACGAGCAGTACCTC. Translating gives CAGSQSGTHAYYEQYL. This chain joins TRBV23-1 and TRBJ2-7, with D tentatively TRBD2 (6 bases). TRBV23-1 is designated an ORF whose function remains uncertain. This CDR3 is 16 amino acids long.

This clone was counted once. The chain recombines TRBV11-3 with TRBJ2-2; D call uncertain. The germline V gene has CDR1 SGHNT and CDR2 YENEEA. V was pared by 5 bases and J by 2 bases, with 6 bases between. This CDR3 has 13 amino acids. In nucleotides, the CDR3 is TGTGCCAGCAGCATTGTAAACACCGGGGAGCTGTTTTTT. The encoded protein is CASSIVNTGELFF.

J is TRBJ1-1 and V is TRBV6-5; D may be TRBD1 (5 bases). V gave up 3 bases and J gave up 4 bases, with 12 bases separating them. The germline CDR1 and CDR2 sequences are MNHEY and SVGAGI. The CDR3 is 14 amino acids. CDR3 amino acids: CASSYALGGTEAFF. The CDR3 nucleotides read TGTGCCAGCAGTTATGCCTTGGGGGGCACTGAAGCTTTCTTT.

This clone has only one observation. V and J are TRBV11-3 and TRBJ2-2, with 8 bases matching TRBD1. The CDR3 runs 15 residues. V lost 5 bases to trimming and J lost 1 base; unmatched junction nucleotides: 3. The V gene's germline CDR1 is SGHNT and CDR2 YENEEA. CDR3 in amino acids: CASSQGTGNTGELFF. The CDR3 bases are TGTGCCAGCAGCCAAGGGACAGGGAACACCGGGGAGCTGTTTTTT.

Relative to its sample, this clone is medium-sized. The chain has TRBV6-4 and TRBJ1-2; 7 bases line up with TRBD1. V lost 6 bases and J lost 6; bases outside the gene matches: 7. This CDR3 spans 13 amino acids. Germline loops: CDR1 MRHNA, CDR2 SNTAGT. CDR3 bases: TGTGCCAGCAGAGCGACAGGGTCCCATGGCTACACCTTC. It codes for CASRATGSHGYTF.

The chain has TRBV10-1 and TRBJ2-3, with 15 bases that match TRBD2. V shed 7 bases and J 4 bases; nucleotides not matched to a gene: 15. The V gene's germline CDR1 is WNHNN and CDR2 SYGVQD (reference sequence). The CDR3 consists of 19 residues. As DNA, the CDR3 is TGCGCCAGCACTAACGGACTAGCGGGAGGGCCACGCACTGCAGATACGCAGTATTTT. Its translation: CASTNGLAGGPRTADTQYF.

The chain recombines TRBV6-5 with TRBJ2-5; TRBD1 agrees at 11 bases. TRBJ2-7 matches the DNA end more closely, so the J call is doubtful. The CDR3 has 14 residues. The germline gives CDR1 MNHEY, CDR2 SVGAGI. The chain's CDR3 is CASNYGQGAHEQYF. The CDR3 DNA reads as TGTGCCAGCAACTACGGACAGGGGGCCCACGAGCAGTACTTC.

The chain has TRBV7-3 and TRBJ2-1, with D possibly TRBD2 on 5 matching bases. CDR3 length: 15 amino acids. V was cut by 5 bases and J by 3 bases, with 14 bases left in between. Germline loops: CDR1 SGHTA, CDR2 FQGTGA. The CDR3 sequence: CASSPPGGYYNEQFF. In nucleotides, the CDR3 is TGTGCCAGCAGCCCTCCGGGCGGGTACTACAATGAGCAGTTCTTC.

The chain joins TRBV28 to TRBJ1-2; no definite D call. Trimming stripped 7 bases from V and 0 bases from J, with 15 bases between. Germline assignment: CDR1 MDHEN and CDR2 SYDVKM. The CDR3 spans 15 residues. The DNA of the CDR3 is TGTGCCAGCATCCCCGTTGAGGATTCTAACTATGGCTACACCTTC. Residues: CASIPVEDSNYGYTF.

The chain couples TRBV30 to TRBJ1-2; 8 nucleotides agree with TRBD1. Germline loops: CDR1 GTSNPN, CDR2 SVGIG (reference sequence). This CDR3 is built from 15 residues. V was pared by 0 bases and J by 0 bases, with 3 bases of the junction left unmatched. CDR3 in amino acids: CAWSVWDRTNYGYTF. DNA of the CDR3: TGTGCCTGGAGTGTATGGGACAGGACTAACTATGGCTACACCTTC.

The V and J genes are TRBV10-3 and TRBJ1-2; 9 positions match TRBD1. Germline CDR1 and CDR2: ENHRY and SYGVKD. This CDR3 is built from 17 residues. J lost 7 bases, V lost 2 bases, and 14 bases had no gene match. The chain's CDR3 is CAISEDIRRDRVPGYTF. Written as DNA, the CDR3 is TGTGCCATCAGTGAGGACATCCGGCGGGACAGGGTTCCTGGCTACACCTTC.

This clone occurred a few times. The V and J genes are TRBV6-5 and TRBJ2-5; TRBD1 agrees at 8 bases. CDR1 and CDR2 (germline): MNHEY, SVGAGI. This CDR3 comprises 15 residues. The V segment lost 0 bases and the J segment 4 bases; nucleotides outside the gene matches: 4. The CDR3 here is CASSYSSRGLETQYF. For the CDR3, the DNA is TGTGCCAGCAGTTACTCATCCAGGGGGCTAGAGACCCAGTACTTC.

The chain combines TRBV7-3 with TRBJ2-2; 11 nucleotides match TRBD2. The CDR3 is 16 residues long. Germline trimming cut 2 bases from V and 4 bases from J; bases unmatched to any gene: 3. CDR1 is SGHTA and CDR2 is FQGTGA in the germline V gene. The CDR3 DNA is TGTGCCAGCAGCTTAGTGGGACTAGCGGCCACCGGGGAGCTGTTTTTT. Translating gives CASSLVGLAATGELFF.

The chain carries TRBV6-6 and TRBJ2-1; D gene unclear. Trimming pared 7 bases from V and 3 bases from J, leaving 10 bases between. Germline V gene data show CDR1 as MNHNY and CDR2 as SVGAGI (reference sequence). This CDR3 has 13 residues. The CDR3 is CASTLRIYNEQFF. The CDR3 DNA reads as TGTGCCAGCACTCTTCGGATCTACAATGAGCAGTTCTTC.

The chain links TRBV2 to TRBJ2-2; 9 bases line up with TRBD1. Germline CDR1 SNHLY, CDR2 FYNNEI. V trimming: 5 bases; J trimming: 5 bases; junction bases outside the gene matches: 3. This CDR3 spans 14 amino acids. In DNA, the CDR3 is TGTGCCAGCAGTCCACAGGGGGCGACCGGGGAGCTGTTTTTT. Protein: CASSPQGATGELFF.

The chain couples TRBV11-2 to TRBJ2-7; a possible D gene is TRBD1 (5 bases). Trimming pared 5 bases from V and 4 bases from J, leaving 18 bases between. The CDR3 length is 15 residues. CDR1 and CDR2 from the germline V gene are SGHAT and FQNNGV. CDR3 protein: CASSPGALSFYEQYF. The CDR3 DNA reads as TGTGCCAGCAGCCCTGGGGCACTTTCTTTTTACGAGCAGTACTTC. The full variable domain, its missing parts supplied by reference TRBV11-2 and TRBJ2-7, is EAGVAQSPRYKIIEKRQSVAFWCNPISGHATLYWYQQILGQGPKLLIQFQNNGVVDDSQLPKDRFSAERLKGVDSTLKIQPAKLEDSAVYLCASSPGALSFYEQYFGPGTRLTVT.